The table lists the clone carrying this TCR beta chain with many counts. No antigen is known for it. This specimen comes from a study of neurological immune-mediated disorders. Study-level information: Relapsing-remitting disease affected roughly 30, and secondary progressive 3, of about 34 multiple sclerosis patients. Study results and limitations: Multiple sclerosis was found to have the least TCR clonal expansion, below healthy controls, and HTLV-1-associated myelopathy the most.

The cDNA was generated through 5'RACE incorporating 10-nucleotide random UMIs. MiXCR, applied by TCRdb to the 5' RACE reads, yields one record per CDR3 protein. Of more than 60,000 distinct CDR3 sequences in the sample, 3.5% to 4.5% were seen once. The germline CDR1 and CDR2 sequences are SGHTA and FQGNSA. V was cut by 2 bases and J by 0 bases, with 13 bases left in between. This CDR3 is 16 amino acids long. The chain employs TRBV7-2 and TRBJ1-1; D is undetermined. Sequenced material: PBMCs. The TCR was taken from a woman in her 50s with multiple sclerosis. The CDR3 coding sequence is TGTGCCAGCAGCTTAATACGTAGTCTAATGAACACTGAAGCTTTCTTT. Amino acids: CASSLIRSLMNTEAFF.